The 8 T cell receptor beta chains below were found in one sample sequenced in a study of blood T cells in healthy people across ages. A second about 7 to 12 cycle PCR used barcoded and J-beta primers. MiXCR was run by TCRdb on the 5' RACE reads, yielding one entry per CDR3 protein. The sample records some 930,000 distinct CDR3 sequences, almost 30% being singletons. The same sample was also studied in work on T cells of mothers and their children.

The sequenced sample consisted of blood. These receptors came from a woman in her forties in good health.

For this clonotype: At one end the junction does not follow the germline gene, possibly because of a read error. This rearrangement joins TRBV6-4 to TRBJ2-4; 7 bases map to TRBD2. The CDR3 covers 17 residues. Germline CDR1 and CDR2: MRHNA and SNTAGT. The CDR3 protein is CASSDSGGELAKNIRYF. The CDR3 nucleotides are TGTGCCAGCAGTGACTCGGGAGGGGAACTAGCCAAAAACATTCGGTACTTC.

In its sample, this clonotype was seen many times. This chain links TRBV4-1 with TRBJ2-3, with D unresolved. The CDR3 is 14 amino acids. The V end lost 2 bases, the J end lost 5 bases, and 11 bases lay between the germline ends. Per germline, CDR1 MGHRA and CDR2 YSYEKL. Written as DNA, the CDR3 is TGCGCCAGCAGCCAATCGGACGCCTTAGATACGCAGTATTTT. This translates into CASSQSDALDTQYF.

This sequence joins TRBV12-3 or TRBV12-4 and TRBJ2-1, with TRBD1 as a possible D gene (6 bases). V lost 5 bases to trimming and J lost 10 bases, with 18 bases between them. The CDR3 sequence is 14 residues long. CDR3 loop: CASSSGQSCNEQFF. For the CDR3, the DNA is TGTGCCAGCAGTAGTGGACAGTCTTGTAACGAGCAGTTCTTC.

The rearrangement links TRBV18 to TRBJ2-2; D gene unclear. CDR1 and CDR2 from the germline V gene are KGHSH and LQKENI. The CDR3 length is 16 residues. Deletions cut 3 bases from V and 1 base from J, with 12 bases between. Here the CDR3 reads CASSPLLGMNTGELFF. The DNA of the CDR3 is TGTGCCAGCTCACCCCTATTGGGGATGAACACCGGGGAGCTGTTTTTT.

Concerning this clonotype itself: One junction end does not reproduce the germline sequence, and a read error may be involved. The chain carries TRBV7-6 and TRBJ2-5; 12 bases map to TRBD2. CDR1 SGHVS and CDR2 FNYEAQ come from the germline V gene. The CDR3 consists of 16 residues. CDR3 bases: TGTGCCAGCAGTCCTTGGACTAGCGGGGTACAAGAGACCCGGTACTTC. This encodes CASSPWTSGVQETRYF.

The chain is built from TRBV7-2 and TRBJ1-2; D remains ambiguous. The CDR3 sequence is 14 residues long. In germline, CDR1 is SGHTA, CDR2 FQGNSA. Trimming took 5 bases from V and 6 from J, leaving 16 bases between them. CDR3 DNA: TGTGCCAGCAGCCTAGTGTTAGCACCCAATGGCTACACCTTC. This codes for CASSLVLAPNGYTF.

The chain is built from TRBV6-2 or TRBV6-3 and TRBJ2-1; TRBD2 might be the D (5 bases). The J call may be in error: the DNA end matches TRBJ2-7 better. This CDR3 has 13 amino acids. Germline lookup yields CDR1 MNHEY and CDR2 SVGEGT. CDR3 protein: CASSYSDGDEQYF. The CDR3 coding sequence is TGTGCCAGCAGTTACTCGGACGGGGATGAGCAGTACTTC.

The V call is TRBV20-1, the J call TRBJ1-2; no reliable D call. CDR1 is DFQATT and CDR2 is SNEGSKA in the germline V gene (reference sequence). V shed 6 bases and J shed 5 bases, with 16 bases lying between them. The CDR3 has 13 residues. The DNA of the CDR3 is TGCAGTGCCCCACCCGGAACAACTTATGGCTACACCTTC. It specifies CSAPPGTTYGYTF.